A selection of T cell receptor beta chains follows, all from one sample in a study of identical twins. TCRdb itself ran the 5' RACE reads through MiXCR, one entry per CDR3 protein. Of approximately 890,000 distinct CDR3 sequences detected, approximately 13% appear once; the ten largest clones hold about 1.5%. The same sample was also studied in work on yellow fever vaccine responses in identical twins.

Sequencing was done on a sample of PBMCs. The receptors originated from a woman younger than 30 in good health. The CDR3 runs from the conserved cysteine through the conserved F or W. The D gene is left open where the match is weak. Part of the rows lack a size; the others show once, few, many or a class for expanded clones.

J gene | V gene | clone size | D gene | CDR3 DNA | CDR3 protein
TRBJ2-1 | TRBV29-1 | few | TRBD2 | TGCAGCGGAAGCGGGGCCAACTACAATGAGCAGTTCTTC | CSGSGANYNEQFF
TRBJ2-6 | TRBV9 | . | TRBD2 | TGTGCCAGCAGCGGAACTAGCGGTGGGGCCAACGTCCTGACTTTC | CASSGTSGGANVLTF
TRBJ1-1 | TRBV5-6 | few | TRBD1 | TGTGCCAGCACCAAGGCTGGGACAGGGGGGGAAGCTTTCTTT | CASTKAGTGGEAFF
TRBJ1-5 | TRBV7-8 | few | . | TGTGCCAGCTGCTCGGGGGGCAGCCCTTATAGCAATCAGCCCCAGCATTTT | CASCSGGSPYSNQPQHF
TRBJ1-1 | TRBV5-1 | . | TRBD1 | TGCGCCAGCAGCGTGACAGGGTTGGACACTGAAGCTTTCTTT | CASSVTGLDTEAFF
TRBJ2-1 | TRBV4-1 | few | . | TGCGCCAGCAGCCCCTCAGGGGAGGAGCAGTTCTTC | CASSPSGEEQFF
TRBJ2-7 | TRBV20-1 | . | TRBD2 | TGCAGTGCGACGGGACTAGCGGATTACGAGCAGTACTTC | CSATGLADYEQYF
TRBJ2-3 | TRBV6-1 | . | . | TGTGCCAGCAAACCAAGACAGTACCTATCTAGCACAGATACGCAGTATTTT | CASKPRQYLSSTDTQYF
TRBJ2-1 | TRBV10-3 | . | . | TGTGCCATCAGCCAAGGACTGGACAACTACGAGCAGTTCTTC | CAISQGLDNYEQFF
TRBJ1-1 | TRBV5-1 | . | . | TGCGCCAGCAGCTTGTGGGGGGAAGTAGGTGAAGCTTTCTTT | CASSLWGEVGEAFF